The 27 T cell receptor beta chains presented below share a single source sample, sequenced in a study of T cell clonality in common variable immunodeficiency. The repertoire was sequenced with immunoSEQ multiplex PCR; TCRdb's copy has only in-frame clones and lacks some. The table records tens of thousands of clones without singletons, the ten largest covering less than 6.5%. The specimen sequenced was peripheral blood mononuclear cells. These receptors all come from a person aged 18 to 70 in good health.

This clone was found many times. The DNA ends 3 residues before the CDR3 does, and the rest of the CDR3 is filled in from the germline J gene. The chain carries TRBV19 and TRBJ1-4; D perhaps matches TRBD1 (6 bases). The CDR3 extends over 15 amino acids. V was cut by 6 bases and J by 7 bases, with 18 bases left in between. Germline CDR1 and CDR2: LNHDA and SQIVND (reference sequence). The CDR3 loop is CASSPTLVGGEKLFF. Partial CDR3 DNA: TGTGCCAGTAGCCCAACCCTGGTAGGGGGTGAAAAA. Full variable domain (missing parts from reference TRBV19 and TRBJ1-4): DGGITQSPKYLFRKEGQNVTLSCEQNLNHDAMYWYRQDPGQGLRLIYYSQIVNDFQKGDIAEGYSVSREKKESFPLTVTSAQKNPTAFYLCASSPTLVGGEKLFFGSGTQLSVL.

The table lists this clone with many counts. The missing CDR3 end, 3 residues past where the read stops, is filled in from the germline J gene. This chain links TRBV30 with TRBJ1-4; 9 nucleotides agree with TRBD1. Germline values: CDR1 GTSNPN, CDR2 SVGIG (reference sequence). With 1 base clipped from V and 5 bases from J, the junction kept 5 bases outside the gene matches. CDR3 length equals 15 residues. This chain's CDR3 is CAWSGGTGINEKLFF. CDR3 DNA, as far as it was read: TGTGCCTGGAGTGGGGGGACAGGGATAAATGAAAAA. Full variable domain (missing parts from reference TRBV30 and TRBJ1-4): SQTIHQWPATLVQPVGSPLSLECTVEGTSNPNLYWYRQAAGRGLQLLFYSVGIGQISSEVPQNLSASRPQDRQFILSSKKLLLSDSGFYLCAWSGGTGINEKLFFGSGTQLSVL.

There are a few counts of this clone. The CDR3 end is not reached by the read, which stops 3 residues before it; the germline J gene fills it in. The V and J genes are TRBV7-2 and TRBJ1-2, with D tentatively TRBD1 (6 bases). The CDR3 contains 15 residues. Germline CDR1 SGHTA, CDR2 FQGNSA. The part of the CDR3 DNA that was read is TGTGCCAGCAGCTTCCTCGGCGGGGGGGCAGGCGAC. Its protein product is CASSFLGGGAGD. The full-length CDR3 reads as CASSFLGGGAGDYTF.

This clone was seen repeatedly, ten times or more. The CDR3 end falls 3 residues outside the read, so it is completed with the germline J gene. The chain carries TRBV12-3 or TRBV12-4 and TRBJ2-2, with 8 bases that match TRBD2. The CDR3 sequence is 16 residues long. V shed 7 bases, J shed 6 bases, and the junction held 13 bases outside the gene matches. CDR3 bases read: TGTGCCAGCAAATCACCGGGACTAGTGGCCCCCGGGGAG. Translating it yields CASKSPGLVAPGE. The full CDR3 is CASKSPGLVAPGELFF.

Concerning this clone itself: The CDR3 end is not reached by the read, which stops 3 residues before it; the germline J gene fills it in. The rearrangement joins TRBV13 to TRBJ2-3, with TRBD1 matching 9 bases. Germline V lookup: CDR1 PRHDT, CDR2 FYEKMQ (reference sequence). With 4 bases clipped from V and 4 bases from J, the junction kept 9 bases outside the gene matches. The CDR3 loop spans 16 amino acids. The CDR3 protein is CASSYRDREEADTQYF. CDR3 bases read: TGTGCCAGCAGCTACCGGGACAGGGAAGAGGCAGATACG.

Ten or more counts support this clone. The read terminates 3 residues before the CDR3 end, so the remaining end is supplied by the germline J gene. The chain carries TRBV19 and TRBJ1-1; a possible D gene is TRBD1 (5 bases). Trimming cost V 6 bases and J 0 bases, with 17 bases left between them. The length of the CDR3 is 16 residues. CDR1 is LNHDA and CDR2 is SQIVND in the germline V gene (reference sequence). The CDR3 bases that were read are TGTGCCAGTAGCCAGGGAGGGGATTTCATGAACACTGAA. Its protein product is CASSQGGDFMNTE. The entire CDR3 is CASSQGGDFMNTEAFF.

This clone was picked up many times. The read terminates 3 residues ahead of where the CDR3 ends, so the germline J gene completes it. The V gene is TRBV7-8, the J gene TRBJ2-2; D possibly corresponds to TRBD1 (6 bases). The CDR3 has 16 residues. Per the germline V gene, CDR1 is SGHVS and CDR2 is FQNEAQ. The sequenced part of the CDR3 DNA is TGTGCCAGCAGCTTAGAATCACAGGGACCCGGGGAAAAG. This sequence encodes CASSLESQGPGEK. The whole CDR3 region reads CASSLESQGPGEKLFF.

This clone was detected many times. The missing CDR3 end, 3 residues past where the read stops, is filled in from the germline J gene. The V gene is TRBV6-2 or TRBV6-3, the J gene TRBJ2-7, with D possibly TRBD2 on 6 matching bases. Germline V gives CDR1 MNHEY, CDR2 SVGEGT. Trimming removed 6 bases at V and 5 bases at J, with 11 bases between. The CDR3 is 12 residues long. This CDR3 reads CASSPRRDEQYF. Partial CDR3 DNA: TGTGCCAGCAGCCCCAGGAGGGACGAG.

This clone was seen at least ten times. The CDR3 end is not reached by the read, which stops 3 residues before it; the germline J gene fills it in. The chain has TRBV4-2 and TRBJ2-3; unclear D gene. Per germline, CDR1 LGHNA and CDR2 YNFKEQ. CDR3 size: 14 residues. With 0 bases removed from V and 0 bases from J, the gap between germline ends came to 4 bases. CDR3 DNA, as far as it was read: TGTGCCAGCAGCCAAGATTATAGCACAGATACG. This sequence encodes CASSQDYSTDT. The whole CDR3 region reads CASSQDYSTDTQYF.

The table lists this clone with many counts. The read ends 3 residues before the CDR3 terminus; that terminus is restored from the germline J gene. The rearrangement joins TRBV30 to TRBJ2-5, with TRBD1 matching 7 bases. CDR3 size: 13 residues. Germline assignment: CDR1 GTSNPN and CDR2 SVGIG (reference sequence). With V trimmed by 5 bases and J by 2 bases, 5 bases remained unmatched. The chain's CDR3 is CAWARDRQETQYF. Partial CDR3 DNA: TGTGCCTGGGCCCGGGACAGACAAGAGACC.

This clone was counted at least ten times. Read sequence stops 3 residues before the CDR3 end, and the germline J gene provides the missing end. V is TRBV30 and J is TRBJ2-7; 7 positions agree with TRBD2. V shed 4 bases, J shed 1 base, and the junction held 4 bases outside the gene matches. The CDR3 totals 13 residues. Germline V CDR1 and CDR2: GTSNPN, SVGIG (reference sequence). The CDR3 DNA, read in part, is TGTGCCTGGACCTGGGGGGGATCCTACGAG. Translated: CAWTWGGSYE. The entire CDR3 protein reads CAWTWGGSYEQYF.

This clone was recorded at least ten times. The DNA ends 3 residues before the CDR3 does, and the rest of the CDR3 is filled in from the germline J gene. The V gene is TRBV7-6, the J gene TRBJ1-2; TRBD1 matches at 9 bases. The CDR3 length is 15 residues. With 0 bases clipped from V and 2 bases from J, the junction kept 1 base outside the gene matches. CDR1 is SGHVS and CDR2 is FNYEAQ in the germline V gene. The DNA read from the CDR3 is TGTGCCAGCAGCTTAGCTGGACAGGGGAACTATGGC. Its translation: CASSLAGQGNYG. The whole CDR3 protein reads CASSLAGQGNYGYTF. Combining the CDR3 with reference TRBV7-6 and TRBJ1-2 gives the whole variable domain GAGVSQSPRYKVTKRGQDVALRCDPISGHVSLYWYRQALGQGPEFLTYFNYEAQQDKSGLPNDRFSAERPEGSISTLTIQRTEQRDSAMYRCASSLAGQGNYGYTFGSGTRLTVV.

In its sample, this clone was seen many times. Coverage ceases 3 residues before the CDR3 finishes, and the germline J gene fills in the end. The rearrangement joins TRBV5-1 to TRBJ2-5; TRBD2 aligns across 8 bases. The V and J ends lost 5 bases and 2 bases, in that order; junction bases with no gene match: 5. Germline CDR1 SGHRS, CDR2 YFSETQ. The CDR3 runs 14 residues. The CDR3 bases that were read are TGCGCCAGCAGTCTCGGGGGGGGGCAAGAGACC. It yields the protein CASSLGGGQET. The whole CDR3 protein reads CASSLGGGQETQYF.

This clone has a count of ten or more. With the read ending 3 residues before the CDR3 end, the germline J gene is used to fill in that end. The V gene is TRBV20-1, the J gene TRBJ1-2; perhaps TRBD1 as D (6 bases). The CDR3 extends over 12 amino acids. Germline CDR1 DFQATT, CDR2 SNEGSKA (reference sequence). The chain's CDR3 is CSATTGFGGYTF. The covered CDR3 bases are TGCAGTGCTACAACAGGGTTCGGAGGC.

This clone was counted many times. Sequencing ends 3 residues short of the CDR3 end; the germline J gene provides the rest. This chain joins TRBV7-7 and TRBJ2-2, with D tentatively TRBD1 (6 bases). Trimming cost V 4 bases and J 3 bases, with 12 bases left between them. This CDR3 contains 15 residues. The germline V gene encodes CDR1 SSHAT and CDR2 FNYEAQ (reference sequence). This CDR3 is CASSSQGLDTGELFF. The DNA read from the CDR3 is TGTGCCAGCAGCTCACAGGGCCTGGACACCGGGGAG.

Ten or more counts support this clone. The chain's CDR3 is CASSPYDPLGGLASAVGQPQHF. CDR3 DNA, as far as it was read: TGTGCCAGCTCACCTTACGACCCCCTGGGGGGTTTAGCTTCGGCCGTAGGCCAGCCC. The J gene is TRBJ1-5, the V gene TRBV18, with D maybe TRBD1 (5 bases). The CDR3 extends 3 residues past the end of the read, so its final part is completed from the germline J gene. The CDR3 loop spans 22 amino acids. Deletions cut 3 bases from V and 7 bases from J, with 37 bases between. Germline lookup yields CDR1 KGHSH and CDR2 LQKENI.

This clone was seen at least ten times. The read falls 3 residues short of the CDR3 end, and the missing part is taken from the germline J gene. The chain employs TRBV20-1 and TRBJ2-1; 10 nucleotides align to TRBD2. V lost 0 bases, J lost 6 bases, and 5 bases stayed unmatched. CDR3 length: 15 residues. Germline-derived CDR1 and CDR2 are DFQATT and SNEGSKA (reference sequence). The covered CDR3 bases are TGCAGTGCTAGAGATCGAAGCGGGGGGGCCAATGAG. Amino acid sequence: CSARDRSGGANE. The full CDR3 sequence reads CSARDRSGGANEQFF.

The sample holds many counts of this clone. The sequenced fragment ends 3 residues before the CDR3 boundary, so the rest is inferred from the germline J gene. The chain combines TRBV7-8 with TRBJ2-6, with 7 bases aligning to TRBD1. Germline CDR1 SGHVS, CDR2 FQNEAQ. The V segment lost 4 bases and the J segment 3 bases; nucleotides outside the gene matches: 9. The CDR3 spans 17 residues. The DNA read from the CDR3 is TGTGCCAGCAGCTCCGGGACAGCCGGTGGTGGGGCCAACGTC. Translated, it gives CASSSGTAGGGANV. The CDR3 as a whole reads CASSSGTAGGGANVLTF.

This clone was counted at least ten times. The DNA read from the CDR3 is TGTGCCAGCAGTTTATGGGGACAGATCTCCTATAATTCACCC. It translates to CASSLWGQISYNSP. The whole CDR3 sequence reads CASSLWGQISYNSPLHF. The rearrangement links TRBV27 to TRBJ1-6; 7 bases fit TRBD1. The read terminates 3 residues before the CDR3 end, so the remaining end is supplied by the germline J gene. Per the germline V gene, CDR1 is MNHEY and CDR2 is SMNVEV (reference sequence). Losses at the gene ends were 1 base for V and 0 bases for J; bases not matched to a gene: 3. This CDR3 region has 17 residues.

In its sample, this clone was seen many times. From the germline J gene comes the end of the CDR3, since the read stops 3 residues before it. V is TRBV13 and J is TRBJ2-1, with 9 bases that match TRBD1. Germline-derived CDR1 and CDR2 are PRHDT and FYEKMQ (reference sequence). The length of the CDR3 is 16 residues. V shed 5 bases, J shed 0 bases, and the junction held 5 bases outside the gene matches. The covered CDR3 bases are TGTGCCAGCAGCAAGAACAGGGGGCCCTCCTACAATGAG. Encoded protein: CASSKNRGPSYNE. The full CDR3 reads CASSKNRGPSYNEQFF.

This clone was recorded at least ten times. CDR3 region: CASSLGQGNQPQHF. The covered CDR3 bases are TGTGCCAGCAGTCTCGGACAGGGCAATCAGCCC. The chain recombines TRBV7-9 with TRBJ1-5; 7 nucleotides match TRBD1. The read ends 3 residues shy of where the CDR3 ends; the end is completed using the germline J gene. CDR3 size: 14 residues. Germline loops: CDR1 SEHNR, CDR2 FQNEAQ (reference sequence). V shed 6 bases, J shed 2 bases, and the junction held 4 bases outside the gene matches.

This clone occurred many times. The read halts 3 residues ahead of the CDR3 end, with the missing end drawn from the germline J gene. This sequence joins TRBV20-1 and TRBJ2-3, with 7 bases that match TRBD1. The CDR3 sequence is 17 residues long. CDR1 DFQATT and CDR2 SNEGSKA come from the germline V gene (reference sequence). This CDR3 is CSAISGVEAGGRKTQYF. The DNA read from the CDR3 is TGCAGTGCTATAAGCGGAGTCGAAGCAGGGGGACGGAAGACG.

With respect to this clone: The sequence runs out 3 residues before the end of the CDR3; the remainder is reconstructed from the germline J gene. The genes are TRBV19 and TRBJ1-2; tentative D call: TRBD1 (5 bases). The CDR3 sequence is 15 residues long. Germline V gene sequence: CDR1 LNHDA, CDR2 SQIVND (reference sequence). CDR3 loop: CASSPPGLAVRDYTF. The part of the CDR3 DNA that was read is TGTGCCAGTAGTCCGCCGGGACTAGCGGTTCGGGAC. Looking up the rest from reference TRBV19 and TRBJ1-2 gives the full variable domain: DGGITQSPKYLFRKEGQNVTLSCEQNLNHDAMYWYRQDPGQGLRLIYYSQIVNDFQKGDIAEGYSVSREKKESFPLTVTSAQKNPTAFYLCASSPPGLAVRDYTFGSGTRLTVV.

This clone occurred many times. The CDR3 extends 3 residues past the end of the read, so its final part is completed from the germline J gene. This chain joins TRBV19 and TRBJ1-3, with D possibly being TRBD1 (5 bases). Germline CDR1 LNHDA, CDR2 SQIVND (reference sequence). The CDR3 is 15 residues long. V was shortened by 6 bases and J by 0 bases, with 12 bases between the two germline ends. The CDR3 bases that were read are TGTGCCAGTAGGCTCGACAGACTCTCTGGAAACACC. As protein: CASRLDRLSGNT. The whole CDR3 sequence reads CASRLDRLSGNTIYF.

This clone was seen repeatedly, ten times or more. Read data end 3 residues before the CDR3 end; the end is taken from the germline J gene. V gene TRBV15 combines with J gene TRBJ1-5; D may be TRBD1 (5 bases). V was shortened by 0 bases and J by 3 bases, with 15 bases between the two germline ends. The germline CDR1 and CDR2 sequences are LNHNV and YYDKDF (reference sequence). The CDR3 loop spans 17 amino acids. The sequenced CDR3 bases are TGTGCCACCAGCAGAGAGGCAGCGGGACGGTACAATCAGCCC. It yields the protein CATSREAAGRYNQP. The whole CDR3 sequence reads CATSREAAGRYNQPQHF.

This clone has ten or more counts. The read terminates 3 residues ahead of where the CDR3 ends, so the germline J gene completes it. This sequence joins TRBV19 and TRBJ1-4; possibly TRBD1 for D (6 bases). Germline assignment: CDR1 LNHDA and CDR2 SQIVND (reference sequence). The V end lost 7 bases, the J end lost 3 bases, and 9 bases lay between the germline ends. The CDR3 loop spans 13 amino acids. Incomplete CDR3 DNA: TGTGCCAGTAAAGACAGGCCTAATGAAAAA. Translated, it gives CASKDRPNEK. The full CDR3 sequence reads CASKDRPNEKLFF.

Of note for this clone: With the read ending 3 residues before the CDR3 end, the germline J gene is used to fill in that end. V usage is TRBV19 and J usage is TRBJ1-1; tentatively, D is TRBD1 (5 bases). The CDR3 consists of 13 residues. Per germline, CDR1 LNHDA and CDR2 SQIVND (reference sequence). Deletions cut 11 bases from V and 1 base from J, with 14 bases between. CDR3 region: CAQGRGRNTEAFF. The covered CDR3 bases are TGTGCCCAGGGCCGGGGGAGGAACACTGAA.